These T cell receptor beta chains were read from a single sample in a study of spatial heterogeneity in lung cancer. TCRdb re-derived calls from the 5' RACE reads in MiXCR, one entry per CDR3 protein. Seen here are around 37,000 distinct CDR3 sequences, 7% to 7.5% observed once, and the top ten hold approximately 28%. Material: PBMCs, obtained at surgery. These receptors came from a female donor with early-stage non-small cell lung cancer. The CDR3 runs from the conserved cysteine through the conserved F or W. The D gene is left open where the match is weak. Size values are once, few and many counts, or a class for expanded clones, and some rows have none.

TGTGCCAGCAGTTCCGGTCCGCTTGAGCAGTTCTTC CASSSGPLEQFF NA TRBV6-2/TRBV6-3 NA TRBJ2-1
TGTGCCAGCAGCCGAAGAGGCCCTAGCGCAGATACGCAGTATTTT CASSRRGPSADTQYF many TRBV4-2 NA TRBJ2-3
TGTGCCAGCAGCTTAGTACCGGGCGGAGATACGCAGTATTTT CASSLVPGGDTQYF NA TRBV7-2 NA TRBJ2-3
TGCGCCAGCAGTTCGCGACTAGCGGGGGGGAACAATGAGCAGTTCTTC CASSSRLAGGNNEQFF many TRBV10-1 TRBD2 TRBJ2-1
TGCGCCAGCAGCTTAACAGAAACCCTCTCCTACGAGCAGTACTTC CASSLTETLSYEQYF NA TRBV5-1 NA TRBJ2-7
TGTGCCAGCAGCAACCTCCCCCAGGGGGCGGGCGAGCAGTACTTC CASSNLPQGAGEQYF NA TRBV6-5 TRBD1 TRBJ2-7
TGTGCCAGCAGTTACTTCACGGGACGGAGTAATTCACCCCTCCACTTT CASSYFTGRSNSPLHF many TRBV6-6 NA TRBJ1-6
TGCAGTGCCATTAGCGGGAGCGGCTACGGGCAGTACTTC CSAISGSGYGQYF NA TRBV20-1 TRBD2 TRBJ2-7
TGTGCCGGGAGACATCGTGTCACCGGGGAGCTGTTTTTT CAGRHRVTGELFF many TRBV28 NA TRBJ2-2
TGCAGTGCTGTCCGGGACCCCACAGATACGCAGTATTTT CSAVRDPTDTQYF NA TRBV20-1 NA TRBJ2-3
TGTGCCAGCAGTTACTCGACTGGCGGGTCCTACGAGCAGTACTTC CASSYSTGGSYEQYF many TRBV6-2/TRBV6-3 NA TRBJ2-7
TGTGCCAGCACTCAGGACAGCGGGACTGAAGCTTTCTTT CASTQDSGTEAFF many TRBV2 NA TRBJ1-1
TGTGCCACCAGCAGAGAAAAACTAGCGGGAGTGGGCAATGAGCAGTTCTTC CATSREKLAGVGNEQFF many TRBV15 TRBD2 TRBJ2-1
TGTGCCAGCAGCTTATATTGGGGAAGCAATCAGCCCCAGCATTTT CASSLYWGSNQPQHF many TRBV7-2 NA TRBJ1-5
TGTGCCATCAGTGAGTCAGGGGTAGCGTCTGAAAAACTGTTTTTT CAISESGVASEKLFF many TRBV10-3 NA TRBJ1-4
TGTGCCAGCAGGCTTAACACTGAAGCTTTCTTT CASRLNTEAFF many TRBV9 NA TRBJ1-1
TGTGCCAGCAGCTCACGACTAGCGGGGACGGAGACCCAGTACTTC CASSSRLAGTETQYF many TRBV7-8 TRBD2 TRBJ2-5
TGTGCCAGCAGCCGGACTCCCGGAGGGTGGTATGATACGCAGTATTTT CASSRTPGGWYDTQYF many TRBV5-4 NA TRBJ2-3
TGTGCCAGCACCCTAACACCAAACCCGCAGGGAGAGACCCAGTACTTC CASTLTPNPQGETQYF many TRBV28 NA TRBJ2-5
TGTGCCAGTTTATCTTCCGCGGGAACCAACTACTACGAGCAGTACTTC CASLSSAGTNYYEQYF few TRBV28 NA TRBJ2-7
TGTGCCAGTAGTTGGCATAGCGGGGCAGAGACCCAGTACTTC CASSWHSGAETQYF many TRBV19 TRBD2 TRBJ2-5
TGTGCCAGCACTCCGAGCGGGACACGCGAGCAGTACTTC CASTPSGTREQYF few TRBV28 NA TRBJ2-7
TGCAGTGCTATTCTAGGTTCGAACACCGGGGAGCTGTTTTTT CSAILGSNTGELFF few TRBV20-1 NA TRBJ2-2
TGTGCCAGCTCACCGACAGACGACTATGGCTACACCTTC CASSPTDDYGYTF many TRBV18 NA TRBJ1-2
TGTGCCAGCAGTTACTCCCTAAGACAGGGGAGCCACACTGAAGCTTTCTTT CASSYSLRQGSHTEAFF few TRBV6-5 TRBD1 TRBJ1-1
TGTGCCAGCAACCGGGACAGCGTCAATGAAAAACTGTTTTTT CASNRDSVNEKLFF many TRBV7-9 TRBD1 TRBJ1-4
TGTGCCAGCAGCTTCCAAGGACGGGAGATCGTGAATGAGCAGTTCTTC CASSFQGREIVNEQFF many TRBV11-2 NA TRBJ2-1
TGTGCCAGCGGCAGGGACGCCTATAGCAATCAGCCCCAGCATTTT CASGRDAYSNQPQHF many TRBV6-1 NA TRBJ1-5
TGTGCCATCAGCGCGGGACTAGGAAGCACAGATACGCAGTATTTT CAISAGLGSTDTQYF many TRBV10-3 TRBD2 TRBJ2-3
TGTGCCACCAGCAGTGCCGGGAAGGGGGCCACTGAAGCTTTCTTT CATSSAGKGATEAFF few TRBV15 TRBD1 TRBJ1-1
TGTGCCAGCAGCGTCACAGGGGGCAAACAGCCCCAGCATTTT CASSVTGGKQPQHF few TRBV6-2/TRBV6-3 TRBD1 TRBJ1-5
TGCAGCGTTGTTGGGGGGGCCACAGATACGCAGTATTTT CSVVGGATDTQYF NA TRBV29-1 NA TRBJ2-3
TGTGCCAGCAGCTTGGGTACCTTCGATACGCAGTATTTT CASSLGTFDTQYF few TRBV5-4 NA TRBJ2-3
TGTGCCAGCAGCTTAAGCGGCGAGCAGTACTTC CASSLSGEQYF many TRBV7-9 NA TRBJ2-7
TGTGCCAGTAGTGGGACAGGGAATCAGCCCCAGCATTTT CASSGTGNQPQHF few TRBV19 TRBD1 TRBJ1-5
TGCGCCAGCAGCTTTCCCCACTTTATTGAGCAGTACTTC CASSFPHFIEQYF NA TRBV5-1 NA TRBJ2-7
TGCAGTGCTAGAGATGCGGACAGGGCCTACGAGCAGTACTTC CSARDADRAYEQYF NA TRBV20-1 TRBD1 TRBJ2-7
TGTGCCAGCAGCCTCCATGGTGCGGGGGCCAGCTCCTACAATGAGCAGTTCTTC CASSLHGAGASSYNEQFF medium-sized TRBV7-6 NA TRBJ2-1
TGCGCCAGCAGATCTCTCCCGGGGACAGGGGAGACCCAGTACTTC CASRSLPGTGETQYF many TRBV5-1 TRBD1 TRBJ2-5
TGTGCCAGCAGCCACTTGACAGAAAATGAGCAGTTCTTC CASSHLTENEQFF many TRBV11-1 NA TRBJ2-1
TGTGCCAGCAGCAAAGGGGTATCCGGGGCAACGAGGGAGACCCAGTACTTC CASSKGVSGATRETQYF few TRBV21-1 NA TRBJ2-5
TGTGCCACCGGCCCGGCTGCGGCACAAGAGACCCAGTACTTC CATGPAAAQETQYF few TRBV10-3 NA TRBJ2-5
TGTGCCAGCAGTTGGACGGTGAACACCGGGGAGCTGTTTTTT CASSWTVNTGELFF many TRBV27 NA TRBJ2-2
TGTGCCAGCTCACCACCGACCGGGGGTTGGGGAGATACGCAGTATTTT CASSPPTGGWGDTQYF many TRBV18 NA TRBJ2-3
TGTGCCAGCAGCCCCAGCCTACACACCTACGAGCAGTACTTC CASSPSLHTYEQYF many TRBV7-2 NA TRBJ2-7
TGTGCCAGCAGCCCTCGCCCCGACGGAGCAACTAATGAAAAACTGTTTTTT CASSPRPDGATNEKLFF few TRBV9 NA TRBJ1-4
TGTGCCAGCAGCCCTATGAGCTCCTATAATTCACCCCTCCACTTT CASSPMSSYNSPLHF many TRBV11-2 NA TRBJ1-6
TGTGCCAGCAGCCAAGATCCGGGGACAGAGGGTAGCAATCAGCCCCAGCATTTT CASSQDPGTEGSNQPQHF many TRBV4-2 TRBD1 TRBJ1-5
TGTGCCAGCAGTGCTCGTTATGGTCAGCCCCAGCATTTT CASSARYGQPQHF many TRBV27 NA TRBJ1-5
TGTGCCAGCAAAAGGCAGGAGTATTATGAAAAACTGTTTTTT CASKRQEYYEKLFF NA TRBV6-5 NA TRBJ1-4
TGTGCCAGTAGGGGAATTAGCACAGATACGCAGTATTTT CASRGISTDTQYF many TRBV19 NA TRBJ2-3